This TCR beta chain derives from a study of blood T cell repertoires in COVID-19 (TCRdb year 2020). With regard to the full study: The collaborator samples originated in the United States, Italy and Spain and spanned the acute and convalescent phases of COVID-19. Deeply sampled blood TCRbeta repertoires from subjects exposed to, actively infected with, or recovered from COVID-19 were included in the dataset. The repertoires were released in a freely available public database intended as a resource for research on the immune response to SARS-CoV-2. The prospective study material was composed of cDNA or gDNA derived from T cells, B-cell-depleted T cells, or PBMCs. Where available, HLA class I and class II types were taken from metadata supplied by the sample provider and were not determined by assay-based typing. Samples came from the ongoing ImmuneRACE study (first 160 participants) plus 1,254 subjects from 6 global collaborators. Nearly every sample came with metadata listing a de-identified subject ID, COVID-19 status, age in years and sex. What the study reported, not specific to this receptor: Clinical and demographic metadata were provided uncurated, with the amount varying by source and participant.

V sheds 3 bases and J sheds 1 base, leaving 10 bases between their ends. CDR1 and CDR2 are drawn from the germline V gene: SGHAT, FQNNGV. The CDR3 measures 14 amino acids from cysteine to phenylalanine. Solely the CDR3 DNA is kept, with 42 bases framed from the first base. TCRbeta CDR3 regions were amplified from genomic DNA by means of the immunoSEQ Assay, a bias-controlled multiplex PCR. The authors' pipeline ran thus. The number of nucleated cells in each sample was estimated from the amplification of reference gene primers within the assay. To quantify the absolute abundance of each unique TCRbeta CDR3 rearrangement, sequence reads were collapsed and filtered. For each sample, productive Simpson clonality was calculated as the square root of Simpson's diversity index over productive rearrangements. TCRdb took this table from immuneACCESS and kept in-frame rearrangements with V and J called. Such tables lack part of the clones; where checked against another copy, unresolved V genes explain under half of the gap, and the rest is unexplained. For V, J and clone size, that table is used; D and trimming come from the DNA. Recorded for this sample are roughly 140,000 clones; around 83% of them occurred a single time. The top ten clones comprise 7.2% of the sample.

Collaborating institutions collected whole blood in K2EDTA tubes following their own protocols. For TCRbeta analysis, collaborators shipped samples in one of three forms: frozen whole blood, isolated PBMCs, or DNA extracted from either of those sample types. On this clone: Its recognized antigen is unknown. No quality values exist for individual bases; no much larger clone is one base distant.

The sample consisted of peripheral blood. The receptor was derived from a woman aged 50 to 60 in a cohort sampled during active or convalescent COVID-19. The rearrangement joined TRBV11-2 to TRBJ2-7; 5 matching bases give a weak D call of TRBD1. The DNA reads as follows: TGTGCCAGCAGCTTTCAACAGGAGTCCTACGAGCAGTACTTC. Protein translation: CASSFQQESYEQYF.